The 2 T cell receptor beta chains reported below all come from one sample, sequenced in a study of CD8+CD57+ T cells in acquired aplastic anemia. Both TCR beta VDJ combination and CDR3 sequence profiling were carried out. Genomic DNA was the template for this profiling. One entry per CDR3 protein results from TCRdb running MiXCR on the reads. The table lists about 250,000 distinct CDR3 sequences, roughly half of them singletons, with over 7.5% in the top ten. Before being chosen for sequencing, patients had shown CD8+CD57+ cell expansion by flow cytometry. Sequences were obtained from sorted CD4+, CD8+, or CD8+CD57+ T cells (not recorded which) from PBMCs. The receptors come from a human donor with aplastic anemia.

Only a few counts were recorded for this clonotype. The chain carries TRBV27 and TRBJ2-2; D is undetermined. The length of the CDR3 is 14 residues. V was clipped by 5 bases and J by 2 bases, with 9 bases between them. Per germline, CDR1 MNHEY and CDR2 SMNVEV (reference sequence). CDR3 DNA sequence: TGTGCCAGCAGTGTGGGCGTCAACACCGGGGAGCTGTTTTTT. Its translation is CASSVGVNTGELFF.

With regard to this clonotype: Just one base apart from a much larger clone, this may be a read error. CDR3 sequence reads: CASSVSSVPYKQYF. The DNA of the CDR3 is TGCGCCAGCAGCGTCTCTAGCGTTCCCTACAAGCAGTACTTC. V and J are TRBV5-1 and TRBJ2-7; tentative D call: TRBD2 (6 bases). Germline CDR1 and CDR2: SGHRS and YFSETQ. The CDR3 runs to 14 residues. The entire variable domain, with the rest obtained from reference TRBV5-1 and TRBJ2-7, is as follows: KAGVTQTPRYLIKTRGQQVTLSCSPISGHRSVSWYQQTPGQGLQFLFEYFSETQRNKGNFPGRFSGRQFSNSRSEMNVSTLELGDSALYLCASSVSSVPYKQYFGPGTRLTVT.